These 32 T cell receptor beta chains share one sample of origin, sequenced in a study of T cell clones after liver transplantation. The method was immunoSEQ multiplex PCR; TCRdb's version includes in-frame clones alone and lacks a portion of them. This sample has around 6,100 clones, with roughly 80% found just once. This specimen was CD8+ T cells from blood, taken before liver transplant. The receptors were sampled from a human donor who received a liver transplant.

The chain combines TRBV6-6 with TRBJ2-7; D might be TRBD1 or TRBD2, each matching 5 bases. The ends were cut back, 5 bases at V and 7 bases at J, with 18 bases in the middle. The CDR3 totals 14 residues. The germline gives CDR1 MNHNY, CDR2 SVGAGI (reference sequence). This CDR3 reads CASSDARDHPEQYF. The CDR3 region has the DNA TGTGCCAGCAGTGACGCTAGGGACCACCCTGAGCAGTACTTC.

V gene TRBV19 combines with J gene TRBJ2-1; D may be TRBD2 (6 bases). V was trimmed by 2 bases and J by 6 bases, leaving 17 bases between them. Germline CDR1 LNHDA, CDR2 SQIVND (reference sequence). The CDR3 is made up of 16 amino acids. CDR3 DNA: TGTGCCAGTAGTATACATAGCGGCGGGGATTTCAATGAGCAGTTCTTC. Residues: CASSIHSGGDFNEQFF. The complete variable domain, with remaining parts taken from reference TRBV19 and TRBJ2-1, reads DGGITQSPKYLFRKEGQNVTLSCEQNLNHDAMYWYRQDPGQGLRLIYYSQIVNDFQKGDIAEGYSVSREKKESFPLTVTSAQKNPTAFYLCASSIHSGGDFNEQFFGPGTRLTVL.

The chain recombines TRBV7-9 with TRBJ2-2, with 14 bases fitting TRBD2. Germline lookup yields CDR1 SEHNR and CDR2 FQNEAQ (reference sequence). There are 16 residues in the CDR3. Trimming at V came to 5 bases and at J to 4 bases, leaving 3 bases not matched to a gene. The CDR3 loop is CASSLGLAGGTGELFF. CDR3 in DNA: TGTGCCAGCAGCCTAGGACTAGCGGGGGGCACCGGGGAGCTGTTTTTT.

By sample fraction, this clone is medium-sized. The rearrangement links TRBV9 to TRBJ1-3; D might be TRBD1 (6 bases). The CDR3 consists of 14 residues. Germline CDR1 reads SGDLS; CDR2 reads YYNGEE. Trimming pared 4 bases from V and 8 bases from J, leaving 16 bases between. The CDR3 here is CASSQSGGRYTIYF. In DNA, the CDR3 is TGTGCCAGCAGCCAGTCGGGGGGGCGATACACCATATATTTT.

The rearrangement links TRBV11-2 to TRBJ2-3; 9 nucleotides match TRBD2. With 2 bases clipped from V and 0 bases from J, the junction kept 0 bases outside the gene matches. CDR1 and CDR2 (germline): SGHAT, FQNNGV. This CDR3 has 15 residues. CDR3: CASSLTSGSTDTQYF. In DNA, the CDR3 is TGTGCCAGCAGCTTAACTAGCGGGAGCACAGATACGCAGTATTTT.

The chain combines TRBV19 with TRBJ1-1; D is ambiguous. Trimming stripped 1 base from V and 3 bases from J, with 6 bases between. The CDR3 loop spans 13 amino acids. Per germline, CDR1 LNHDA and CDR2 SQIVND (reference sequence). The CDR3 DNA follows: TGTGCCAGTAGTATAGGCGGGGACACTGAAGCTTTCTTT. Translated, it gives CASSIGGDTEAFF.

The V gene is TRBV6-6, the J gene TRBJ2-2; D gene uncertain. V was clipped by 2 bases and J by 1 base, with 2 bases between them. CDR3 length: 13 amino acids. Germline V CDR1 and CDR2: MNHNY, SVGAGI (reference sequence). CDR3 coding DNA: TGTGCCAGCAGTTACGAGAACACCGGGGAGCTGTTTTTT. Its protein product is CASSYENTGELFF.

The rearrangement joins TRBV28 to TRBJ2-1; the match to TRBD2 covers 11 bases. J lost 0 bases, V lost 11 bases, and 12 bases had no gene match. CDR3 size: 17 residues. Germline V gene sequence: CDR1 MDHEN, CDR2 SYDVKM. CDR3 DNA: TGTGCCTCAAGGGGGCTAGCGGGAGGCAGCTCCTACAATGAGCAGTTCTTC. The encoded protein is CASRGLAGGSSYNEQFF.

The chain recombines TRBV7-3 with TRBJ2-7; a possible D gene is TRBD2 (5 bases). This CDR3 region has 11 residues. Trimming left V 4 bases short and J 7 bases short, with 8 bases between. Germline V CDR1 and CDR2: SGHTA, FQGTGA. The CDR3 nucleotides read TGTGCCAGCAGCTCCTCGGGAGAGCAGTACTTC. Residues: CASSSSGEQYF.

The genes are TRBV6-1 and TRBJ2-3; possibly TRBD1 or TRBD2 for D (5 bases each). V lost 4 bases to trimming and J lost 0 bases, with 17 bases between them. Germline V lookup: CDR1 MNHNS, CDR2 SASEGT. The length of the CDR3 is 17 residues. The CDR3 spells CASSGGRTTLSTDTQYF. CDR3 coding DNA: TGTGCCAGCAGTGGGGGACGGACGACGCTTAGCACAGATACGCAGTATTTT.

The chain links TRBV5-1 to TRBJ2-7; a weak D match, TRBD1 (5 bases). V shed 1 base and J shed 4 bases, with 12 bases lying between them. Looked up from germline, CDR1 is SGHRS and CDR2 is YFSETQ. The CDR3 covers 14 residues. CDR3 DNA sequence: TGCGCCAGCAGCTTGAGGGGTCTCGGGTACGAGCAGTACTTC. The encoded protein is CASSLRGLGYEQYF.

J is TRBJ2-4 and V is TRBV15, with 9 bases matching TRBD2. This CDR3 contains 21 residues. Germline V CDR1 and CDR2: LNHNV, YYDKDF (reference sequence). V gave up 0 bases and J gave up 0 bases; unmatched junction bases: 15. CDR3 loop: CATSRERLAAVGPLAKNIQYF. In nucleotides, the CDR3 is TGTGCCACCAGCAGAGAGAGACTAGCGGCAGTTGGACCTTTAGCCAAAAACATTCAGTACTTC.

The chain is built from TRBV27 and TRBJ2-5, with 9 nucleotides matching TRBD1. Germline V gives CDR1 MNHEY, CDR2 SMNVEV (reference sequence). The CDR3 runs 13 residues. V dropped 6 bases and J dropped 4; count of bases not matched to a gene: 3. DNA of the CDR3: TGTGCCAGCAGCAAACAGGGGGCAGAGACCCAGTACTTC. This gives the protein CASSKQGAETQYF.

V is TRBV4-1 and J is TRBJ1-5; 9 positions match TRBD1. CDR1 is MGHRA, CDR2 YSYEKL, per germline. The CDR3 runs to 15 residues. Trimming at V came to 0 bases and at J to 4 bases, leaving 1 base not matched to a gene. The CDR3 loop is CASSQDDRGNQPQHF. The CDR3, as DNA: TGCGCCAGCAGCCAAGATGACAGGGGGAATCAGCCCCAGCATTTT.

As DNA, the CDR3 is TGTGCCAGCAGCGACAGGGGAGTGACCGGGGAGCTGTTTTTT. As protein: CASSDRGVTGELFF. The chain recombines TRBV5-4 with TRBJ2-2; 8 bases map to TRBD1. With 4 bases clipped from V and 5 bases from J, the junction kept 4 bases outside the gene matches. The CDR3 runs to 14 residues. Germline CDR1 SGHNT, CDR2 YYREEE (reference sequence).

This clone has a single count. This chain uses TRBV7-9 with TRBJ1-2; tentative D call: TRBD1 (5 bases). Germline CDR1 and CDR2: SEHNR and FQNEAQ (reference sequence). Deletions cut 5 bases from V and 10 bases from J, with 17 bases between. The CDR3 contains 13 residues. CDR3 in DNA: TGTGCCAGCAGCCCACCTGGGGCGTTTGACTACACCTTC. As protein: CASSPPGAFDYTF.

CDR3 protein: CASSQDSGGMNTEAFF. The CDR3, as DNA: TGCGCCAGCAGCCAAGATTCGGGGGGCATGAACACTGAAGCTTTCTTT. The V and J genes are TRBV4-3 and TRBJ1-1; D may be TRBD1 (6 bases). The V end lost 0 bases, the J end lost 0 bases, and 11 bases lay between the germline ends. The CDR3 spans 16 residues. The V gene's germline CDR1 is LGHNA and CDR2 YSLEER.

V and J are TRBV7-9 and TRBJ1-2; D gene unclear. Trimming left V 1 base short and J 5 bases short, with 5 bases between. Germline V CDR1 and CDR2: SEHNR, FQNEAQ (reference sequence). CDR3 length: 12 residues. Here the CDR3 DNA reads TGTGCCAGCAGCTTAGTAGGGTATGGCTACACCTTC. This sequence encodes CASSLVGYGYTF. The full variable domain, rest sourced from reference TRBV7-9 and TRBJ1-2, is DTGVSQNPRHKITKRGQNVTFRCDPISEHNRLYWYRQTLGQGPEFLTYFQNEAQLEKSRLLSDRFSAERPKGSFSTLEIQRTEQGDSAMYLCASSLVGYGYTFGSGTRLTVV.

The chain carries TRBV5-6 and TRBJ1-5; D is uncertain. CDR3 length: 12 residues. V was clipped by 0 bases and J by 3 bases, with 1 base between them. CDR1 is SGHDT and CDR2 is YYEEEE in the germline V gene. This CDR3 reads CASSLANQPQHF. CDR3 bases: TGTGCCAGCAGCTTGGCCAATCAGCCCCAGCATTTT.

V is TRBV27 and J is TRBJ1-1; perhaps TRBD1 as D (5 bases). Trimming took 5 bases from V and 1 from J, leaving 14 bases between them. The germline CDR1 and CDR2 sequences are MNHEY and SMNVEV (reference sequence). This CDR3 is built from 15 residues. The CDR3 here is CASSPRDSRNTEAFF. In nucleotides, the CDR3 is TGTGCCAGCAGTCCCCGGGACTCTAGGAACACTGAAGCTTTCTTT.

This chain connects TRBV5-5 to TRBJ2-7; 7 bases are a match to TRBD1. Germline CDR1 reads SGHKS; CDR2 reads YYEKEE (reference sequence). CDR3 length: 14 residues. V gave up 6 bases and J gave up 2 bases; unmatched junction bases: 8. As DNA, the CDR3 is TGTGCCAGCACCCAACGGGACAGAACCTACGAGCAGTACTTC. Translation gives CASTQRDRTYEQYF.

CDR3 loop: CASSPQGGQINTEAFF. CDR3 sequence (DNA): TGTGCCAGCAGCCCCCAGGGGGGACAAATAAACACTGAAGCTTTCTTT. The chain combines TRBV5-5 with TRBJ1-1; TRBD1 aligns across 7 bases. This CDR3 comprises 16 residues. The V segment lost 4 bases and the J segment 2 bases; nucleotides outside the gene matches: 11. The germline CDR1 and CDR2 sequences are SGHKS and YYEKEE (reference sequence).

V and J are TRBV4-1 and TRBJ1-2; no clear D gene. Per germline, CDR1 MGHRA and CDR2 YSYEKL. This CDR3 comprises 15 residues. Trimming cost V 2 bases and J 1 base, with 11 bases left between them. CDR3 in amino acids: CASSQLGLGNYGYTF. CDR3 nucleotides: TGCGCCAGCAGCCAATTAGGGCTCGGTAACTATGGCTACACCTTC.

This chain joins TRBV10-3 and TRBJ2-2; D is undetermined. The CDR3 totals 14 residues. Germline CDR1 is ENHRY and CDR2 is SYGVKD. Deletions cut 2 bases from V and 0 bases from J, with 4 bases between. CDR3 nucleotides: TGTGCCATCAGTGAGACAGCGAACACCGGGGAGCTGTTTTTT. Translating gives CAISETANTGELFF.

The chain carries TRBV7-9 and TRBJ1-1, with 8 bases fitting TRBD1. This CDR3 region has 12 residues. From germline, CDR1 is SEHNR and CDR2 FQNEAQ (reference sequence). V lost 3 bases and J lost 10; bases outside the gene matches: 4. The CDR3: CASSFQGAGAFF. The CDR3 nucleotides are TGTGCCAGCAGCTTTCAGGGGGCAGGAGCTTTCTTT.

This chain uses TRBV27 with TRBJ2-3; 9 bases are shared with TRBD2. The CDR3 has 16 residues. Trimming took 4 bases from V and 6 from J; bases not matched to a gene: 11. The germline gives CDR1 MNHEY, CDR2 SMNVEV (reference sequence). Here the CDR3 DNA reads TGTGCCAGCAGTTATTACCCGGGACTAGCAACGGATACGCAGTATTTT. Residues: CASSYYPGLATDTQYF.

The chain couples TRBV5-3 to TRBJ2-2; a possible D gene is TRBD2 (6 bases). TRBV5-3 is assigned to the ORF class and has an uncertain function. The ends were cut back, 5 bases at V and 4 bases at J, with 18 bases in the middle. The CDR3 spans 16 residues. The CDR3 nucleotides read TGTGCCAGAAGGTTTGGATCGGGACTTGTCACCGGGGAGCTGTTTTTT. It codes for CARRFGSGLVTGELFF.

The chain links TRBV11-2 to TRBJ2-3; D might be TRBD1 (6 bases). CDR1 is SGHAT and CDR2 is FQNNGV in the germline V gene. The CDR3 has 16 residues. The ends were cut back, 0 bases at V and 3 bases at J, with 13 bases in the middle. The CDR3 loop reads CASSLDPGRGTDTQYF. CDR3 sequence (DNA): TGTGCCAGCAGCTTAGACCCTGGCAGGGGTACAGATACGCAGTATTTT.

V gene TRBV4-2 combines with J gene TRBJ2-3; 9 nucleotides line up with TRBD2. Trimming at V came to 1 base and at J to 5 bases, leaving 7 bases not matched to a gene. In germline, CDR1 is LGHNA, CDR2 YNFKEQ. The CDR3 runs to 16 residues. CDR3 residues: CASSQAEASGEDTQYF. The DNA of the CDR3 is TGTGCCAGCAGCCAAGCCGAGGCTAGCGGGGAAGATACGCAGTATTTT.

The rearrangement joins TRBV9 to TRBJ1-6, with TRBD1 matching over 7 bases. The CDR3 length is 16 residues. Per the germline V gene, CDR1 is SGDLS and CDR2 is YYNGEE. Losses at the gene ends were 3 bases for V and 7 bases for J; bases not matched to a gene: 10. CDR3 region: CASSDNQGVNNSPLHF. The CDR3 coding sequence is TGTGCCAGCAGCGATAATCAGGGGGTTAACAATTCACCCCTCCACTTT.

CDR3 bases: TGTGCCAGCAGCGACAGGACAGGGAGAAATGAGCAGTTCTTC. Translated, it gives CASSDRTGRNEQFF. The chain uses TRBV9 and TRBJ2-1; 8 bases fit TRBD1. The CDR3 covers 14 residues. The ends lost 3 bases at V and 7 bases at J; junction bases unmatched: 6. CDR1 and CDR2 (germline): SGDLS, YYNGEE.

The chain joins TRBV27 to TRBJ1-1; D is ambiguous. Germline V CDR1 and CDR2: MNHEY, SMNVEV (reference sequence). V was clipped by 2 bases and J by 4 bases, with 11 bases between them. CDR3 size: 14 residues. The CDR3 DNA is TGTGCCAGCAGTTTAGGGCGGGGAACCACTGAAGCTTTCTTT. Encoded protein: CASSLGRGTTEAFF.